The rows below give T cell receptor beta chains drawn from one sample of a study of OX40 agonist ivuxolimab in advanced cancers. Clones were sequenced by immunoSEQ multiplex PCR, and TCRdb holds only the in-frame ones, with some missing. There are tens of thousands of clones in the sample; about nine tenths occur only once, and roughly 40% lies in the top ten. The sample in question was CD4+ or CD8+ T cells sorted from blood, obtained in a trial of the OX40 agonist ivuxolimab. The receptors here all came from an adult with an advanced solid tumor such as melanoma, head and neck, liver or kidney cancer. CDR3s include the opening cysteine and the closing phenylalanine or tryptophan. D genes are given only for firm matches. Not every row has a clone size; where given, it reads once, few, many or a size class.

DNA: TGTGCCAGCAGTTTAGGGGTCCCAGGGGGTGAGCAGTACTTC
CDR3: CASSLGVPGGEQYF
size: .
J: TRBJ2-7
D: TRBD1
V: TRBV28

DNA: TGTGCCAGCAGCCAACCCGGGACGGAGTATCCCTACGAGCAGTACTTC
CDR3: CASSQPGTEYPYEQYF
size: .
J: TRBJ2-7
D: .
V: TRBV14

DNA: TGTGCCAGCAGAAATGGGAGGGGGCAGGGCAATGAGCAGTTCTTC
CDR3: CASRNGRGQGNEQFF
size: .
J: TRBJ2-1
D: .
V: TRBV6-1

DNA: TGTGCCAGCAGTGACGACGGCCAGGGTACGCAGTATTTT
CDR3: CASSDDGQGTQYF
size: .
J: TRBJ2-3
D: .
V: TRBV6-4

DNA: TGTGCCAGCAGTGAAACTGGATCCTACGAGCAGTACTTC
CDR3: CASSETGSYEQYF
size: .
J: TRBJ2-7
D: .
V: TRBV2

DNA: TGTGCCAGCAGCCAAGGGAATGAGCAGTTCTTC
CDR3: CASSQGNEQFF
size: once
J: TRBJ2-1
D: .
V: TRBV14

DNA: TGTGCCAGCAGCCCGGGCGGAACCTCCTACAATGAGCAGTTCTTC
CDR3: CASSPGGTSYNEQFF
size: .
J: TRBJ2-1
D: .
V: TRBV4-2

DNA: TGTGCCATCCCGGGACTAGCGGTAGAGACCCAGTACTTC
CDR3: CAIPGLAVETQYF
size: once
J: TRBJ2-5
D: TRBD2
V: TRBV2

DNA: TGCGCCAGCAGCCAAGTTTCCCTAGCGGGAGGGTTATGGACCGGGGAGCTGTTTTTT
CDR3: CASSQVSLAGGLWTGELFF
size: .
J: TRBJ2-2
D: TRBD2
V: TRBV4-1

DNA: TGTGCCAGCAGTTTATCCTCAGGGCTGATCACAGATACGCAGTATTTT
CDR3: CASSLSSGLITDTQYF
size: .
J: TRBJ2-3
D: .
V: TRBV28

DNA: TGTGCCAGCCGACTAGCGGATTACTCCTACGAGCAGTACTTC
CDR3: CASRLADYSYEQYF
size: .
J: TRBJ2-7
D: TRBD2
V: TRBV27

DNA: TGTGCCAGCAGCTCTCTTTACAATGAGCAGTTCTTC
CDR3: CASSSLYNEQFF
size: .
J: TRBJ2-1
D: .
V: TRBV27

DNA: TGTGCCATCAGCGGCTCGGGGTTCACTGAAGCTTTCTTT
CDR3: CAISGSGFTEAFF
size: few
J: TRBJ1-1
D: .
V: TRBV10-3

DNA: TGTGCCATCAGTGCCGCGCGATCTAACTATGGCTACACCTTC
CDR3: CAISAARSNYGYTF
size: .
J: TRBJ1-2
D: .
V: TRBV10-3

DNA: TGCGCCAGCAGCTTGGGGACAGCAGCCAACTACTTCTATGGCTACACCTTC
CDR3: CASSLGTAANYFYGYTF
size: .
J: TRBJ1-2
D: .
V: TRBV5-1

DNA: TGTGCCAGCACATTACTCGGACTAGCGCTGCACAATGAGCAGTTCTTC
CDR3: CASTLLGLALHNEQFF
size: .
J: TRBJ2-1
D: TRBD2
V: TRBV2

DNA: TGTGCCAGCAGTCGACAGGGGATTGAGCAGTTCTTC
CDR3: CASSRQGIEQFF
size: .
J: TRBJ2-1
D: TRBD1
V: TRBV27

DNA: TGTGCCAGTAGTATAGACCTACACGGGAGCTCCTACGAGCAGTACTTC
CDR3: CASSIDLHGSSYEQYF
size: .
J: TRBJ2-7
D: .
V: TRBV19

DNA: TGTGCCAGCAGCTTAGATCAAGCGGGAGGGGTCAATGAGCAGTTCTTC
CDR3: CASSLDQAGGVNEQFF
size: .
J: TRBJ2-1
D: TRBD2
V: TRBV11-3

DNA: TGTGCCAGCAGCATAAGCTGGGGAGAGACCCAGTACTTC
CDR3: CASSISWGETQYF
size: .
J: TRBJ2-5
D: .
V: TRBV7-9

DNA: TGTGCCAGCAGCTATTCAGGTGCCTACGAGCAGTACTTC
CDR3: CASSYSGAYEQYF
size: .
J: TRBJ2-7
D: .
V: TRBV11-2

DNA: TGTGCCAGCAGCGTATCCCGGGAGTATGTCAATGAGCAGTTCTTC
CDR3: CASSVSREYVNEQFF
size: .
J: TRBJ2-1
D: .
V: TRBV9

DNA: TGTGCCAGTAGTACGATGGACCCCTACGAGCAGTACTTC
CDR3: CASSTMDPYEQYF
size: .
J: TRBJ2-7
D: .
V: TRBV19

DNA: TGTGCCAGTAGTTTTGCCTCAGCCTATGGCTACACCTTC
CDR3: CASSFASAYGYTF
size: .
J: TRBJ1-2
D: .
V: TRBV19

DNA: TGTGCCAGCCGATCCGGTTTGTATGGCTACACCTTC
CDR3: CASRSGLYGYTF
size: once
J: TRBJ1-2
D: .
V: TRBV6-5

DNA: TGTGCCAGCAGCCAAGATTGGGGCCCCGAGCAGTACTTC
CDR3: CASSQDWGPEQYF
size: medium-sized
J: TRBJ2-7
D: .
V: TRBV14

DNA: TGTGCCTGGAGTGTACTAGGGAAAAACATTCAGTACTTC
CDR3: CAWSVLGKNIQYF
size: .
J: TRBJ2-4
D: .
V: TRBV30

DNA: TGCGCCAGCAGCCAAGACAGGGTAGCCACTGAAGCTTTCTTT
CDR3: CASSQDRVATEAFF
size: .
J: TRBJ1-1
D: .
V: TRBV4-1

DNA: TGCGCCAGCAGCTTAAGAGGGTACTATGGCTACACCTTC
CDR3: CASSLRGYYGYTF
size: once
J: TRBJ1-2
D: .
V: TRBV5-1

DNA: TGTGCCACCGACGGCCTTCACTCCTACAATGAGCAGTTCTTC
CDR3: CATDGLHSYNEQFF
size: .
J: TRBJ2-1
D: .
V: TRBV7-9

DNA: TGCGCCAGCAGCACCGGGACAGGGGGCTATTACAATGAGCAGTTCTTC
CDR3: CASSTGTGGYYNEQFF
size: .
J: TRBJ2-1
D: TRBD1
V: TRBV5-1

DNA: TGCGCCAGCAGCTTCTCCTACGAGCAGTACTTC
CDR3: CASSFSYEQYF
size: .
J: TRBJ2-7
D: .
V: TRBV5-1

DNA: TGTGCCAGCAGTTTGGGCAGCAATCAGCCCCAGCATTTT
CDR3: CASSLGSNQPQHF
size: few
J: TRBJ1-5
D: .
V: TRBV28

DNA: TGTGCCAGCAGCTTAGGACTGGCCTACGAGCAGTACTTC
CDR3: CASSLGLAYEQYF
size: once
J: TRBJ2-7
D: .
V: TRBV11-2

DNA: TGTGCCAGTAGTATCTGGGGATTCCAAGAGACCCAGTACTTC
CDR3: CASSIWGFQETQYF
size: .
J: TRBJ2-5
D: .
V: TRBV19

DNA: TGTGCCAGTAGTTTGCTAGCGGGAGGAGGAGGAGAGACCCAGTACTTC
CDR3: CASSLLAGGGGETQYF
size: .
J: TRBJ2-5
D: TRBD2
V: TRBV19

DNA: TGCGCCAGCAGCCAAGACTCAGATACGCAGTATTTT
CDR3: CASSQDSDTQYF
size: .
J: TRBJ2-3
D: .
V: TRBV4-1

DNA: TGTGCCAGCGGACAGACAGGGACTGGAAACACCATATATTTT
CDR3: CASGQTGTGNTIYF
size: .
J: TRBJ1-3
D: TRBD1
V: TRBV28

DNA: TGTGCCAGCAGCCAAAGGACGGACTATAATTCACCCCTCCACTTT
CDR3: CASSQRTDYNSPLHF
size: once
J: TRBJ1-6
D: .
V: TRBV4-2

DNA: TGCGCCAGCAGCCAAGATCCCTTTCTAGCGGGAGGTGAGCAGTACTTC
CDR3: CASSQDPFLAGGEQYF
size: .
J: TRBJ2-7
D: TRBD2
V: TRBV4-1

DNA: TGTGCCAGCAGCTTAGAACTAGCGGGACCCTACAATGAGCAGTTCTTC
CDR3: CASSLELAGPYNEQFF
size: .
J: TRBJ2-1
D: TRBD2
V: TRBV7-9

DNA: TGTGCCAGCAGCTTACTAGCGGGAGCCACCGGGGAGCTGTTTTTT
CDR3: CASSLLAGATGELFF
size: .
J: TRBJ2-2
D: TRBD2
V: TRBV7-6

DNA: TGCGCCAGCAGCGTAGACCCTAGCGGGAGCGCCTCCTACGAGCAGTACTTC
CDR3: CASSVDPSGSASYEQYF
size: .
J: TRBJ2-7
D: TRBD2
V: TRBV9

DNA: TGTGCCAGCAGCCCCGCCCAACGGTTCTTCCAGTATTTT
CDR3: CASSPAQRFFQYF
size: .
J: TRBJ2-3
D: .
V: TRBV7-2

DNA: TGTGCCAGCAGTGAAGGGGTCCCGGGGCACACTGAAGCTTTCTTT
CDR3: CASSEGVPGHTEAFF
size: once
J: TRBJ1-1
D: .
V: TRBV2

DNA: TGTGCCATCAGCCTCGGGAGGGGCTCCTACAATGAGCAGTTCTTC
CDR3: CAISLGRGSYNEQFF
size: .
J: TRBJ2-1
D: TRBD2
V: TRBV10-3

DNA: TGTGCCAGCAGTCCCGGGACAGGGGACTGGGTACCTAGCACAGATACGCAGTATTTT
CDR3: CASSPGTGDWVPSTDTQYF
size: .
J: TRBJ2-3
D: TRBD1
V: TRBV28

DNA: TGCGCCAGCAGCTGGACAGGGGCCGAGCAGTACTTC
CDR3: CASSWTGAEQYF
size: .
J: TRBJ2-7
D: TRBD1
V: TRBV5-1

DNA: TGCGCCAGCAGCCAAGATCGAACTCTCAATGAGCAGTTCTTC
CDR3: CASSQDRTLNEQFF
size: .
J: TRBJ2-1
D: .
V: TRBV4-3

DNA: TGTGCCAGCAGCGCGCAACTAGCGGGAGTTTTGACCGGGGAGCTGTTTTTT
CDR3: CASSAQLAGVLTGELFF
size: .
J: TRBJ2-2
D: TRBD2
V: TRBV9

DNA: TGTGCCATATCTAGCGGGTATAGCACAGATACGCAGTATTTT
CDR3: CAISSGYSTDTQYF
size: .
J: TRBJ2-3
D: TRBD2
V: TRBV19

DNA: TGTGCCAGCAGCCAAGATAGGGCTAGCAGTGCCGGGGAGCTGTTTTTT
CDR3: CASSQDRASSAGELFF
size: .
J: TRBJ2-2
D: .
V: TRBV4-2

DNA: TGCGCCAGCAGCTCGCTCCCAGGGAGGGATCAGCCCCAGCATTTT
CDR3: CASSSLPGRDQPQHF
size: .
J: TRBJ1-5
D: .
V: TRBV5-1

DNA: TGTGCCAGCAGTTTATCGGCAGGAGCCTACGAGCAGTACTTC
CDR3: CASSLSAGAYEQYF
size: once
J: TRBJ2-7
D: .
V: TRBV28

DNA: TGTGCCAGCAGGGACCCATTCGACGGGGCCAACGTCCTGACTTTC
CDR3: CASRDPFDGANVLTF
size: .
J: TRBJ2-6
D: .
V: TRBV28